These 6 T cell receptor beta chains share one sample of origin, sequenced in a study of early T cells in non-severe SARS-CoV-2 infection (dated by TCRdb to the early 2020s). The library came from 5' RACE. Data came from a NextSeq 500. Clones were called with MiXCR by TCRdb after fastp trimmed the public reads at Q25, and only in-frame beta chains were retained. Every distinct CDR3 protein forms one entry, paired with its most common genes and DNA. Recorded for this sample are about 67,000 distinct CDR3 sequences; approximately 10% of them occurred a single time. 3% to 4% of the sample is taken by the ten largest. Sequencing was done on a sample of whole blood. The receptors shown here come from an adult who was a healthcare worker with PCR-confirmed SARS-CoV-2 infection or an uninfected control (not recorded which).

The J gene is TRBJ2-5, the V gene TRBV29-1; TRBD1 might be the D (5 bases). V shed 6 bases and J shed 0 bases, with 8 bases lying between them. CDR1 is SQVTM and CDR2 is ANQGSEA in the germline V gene. This CDR3 has 12 amino acids. Written as DNA, the CDR3 is TGCAGCGTCAGGGTGTACCAAGAGACCCAGTACTTC. Encoded protein: CSVRVYQETQYF.

The sample holds many counts of this clonotype. The chain joins TRBV20-1 to TRBJ2-7; D might be TRBD1 or TRBD2, each matching 5 bases. With 5 bases removed from V and 6 bases from J, the gap between germline ends came to 23 bases. CDR1 is DFQATT, CDR2 SNEGSKA, per germline (reference sequence). The CDR3 contains 15 residues. The CDR3 spells CSAWRTGTPKGEQYF. The CDR3, as DNA: TGCAGTGCTTGGCGAACCGGGACCCCCAAAGGCGAGCAGTACTTC.

This clonotype has only a few counts. This sequence joins TRBV19 and TRBJ1-5; 8 bases are a match to TRBD1. Germline V gene sequence: CDR1 LNHDA, CDR2 SQIVND (reference sequence). The J segment lost 6 bases and the V segment lost 6 bases, leaving 10 bases of the junction unmatched. The CDR3 length is 15 residues. In nucleotides, the CDR3 is TGTGCCAGTAGCCCCTGGACAGGGAGTTTTCAGCCCCAGCATTTT. Translation: CASSPWTGSFQPQHF.

This clonotype was seen only a few times. The V call is TRBV28, the J call TRBJ2-1; D uncertain. CDR3 length: 14 amino acids. Between the trimmed V and J ends, which lost 3 bases and 2 bases, there was a span of 8 bases. Germline V gene data show CDR1 as MDHEN and CDR2 as SYDVKM. As DNA, the CDR3 is TGTGCCAGCAGTTTTACGGATACCTACAATGAGCAGTTCTTC. Encoded protein: CASSFTDTYNEQFF.

In this sample, this clonotype turned up many times. The chain recombines TRBV7-9 with TRBJ1-2, with D possibly being TRBD1 (5 bases). V shed 3 bases and J shed 10 bases, with 18 bases lying between them. This CDR3 is built from 14 residues. Germline assignment: CDR1 SEHNR and CDR2 FQNEAQ (reference sequence). The CDR3 DNA reads TGTGCCAGCAGCTTTCCCGGGACCGACGAAACCTACACCTTC. This gives the protein CASSFPGTDETYTF.

This clonotype was seen a few times. Germline and junction disagree at one end, which may indicate a read error. V usage is TRBV20-1 and J usage is TRBJ2-7; D ambiguous. Germline CDR1 DFQATT, CDR2 SNEGSKA (reference sequence). CDR3 length equals 12 residues. The CDR3 protein is CSARDHLDGWHF. The CDR3 region has the DNA TGCAGTGCTAGAGATCACTTAGACGGGTGGCACTTC.